The sequence of this T cell receptor beta chain was determined in a study of PD-1 blockade in classical Hodgkin lymphoma. About the study: Patients were given intravenous nivolumab, 3 mg/kg, every 2 weeks. General study findings and limits: A significant rise in TCR diversity by C4D1 was seen for CD4+ but not CD8+ cells. Possibly reflecting disease activity or prior therapy, repertoire differences have causes that remain undefined. Before treatment, TCR diversity in newly diagnosed patients was reportedly lower than in healthy donors.

With no exception, relapse followed autologous stem cell transplantation in all patients, and brentuximab vedotin exposure varied. V was clipped by 0 bases and J by 4 bases; unmatched bases: 7. Germline V lookup: CDR1 SGDLS, CDR2 YYNGEE. This CDR3 comprises 15 residues. As for this clone: Its antigen is as yet unknown.

Profiled with immunoSEQ multiplex PCR; TCRdb holds only in-frame clones, not every one. The top ten clones hold around 2.8% of a sample with around 45,000 clones, approximately 70% of them seen once. The chain links TRBV9 to TRBJ2-7, with 7 nucleotides matching TRBD2. Sample: peripheral blood mononuclear cells (PBMCs), taken before the second cycle of nivolumab. The receptor's source is a human donor with classical Hodgkin lymphoma. CDR3 in amino acids: CASSVGAGEVYEQYF. DNA for the CDR3: TGTGCCAGCAGCGTAGGGGCGGGAGAGGTGTACGAGCAGTACTTC.